This is a list of T cell receptor beta chains from one sample in a study of shared clonotypes between healthy human individuals. The assay was immunoSEQ multiplex PCR, and TCRdb's table has in-frame clones only and misses some. The sample lists roughly 490,000 clones, over 60% seen once, with 10% to 15% in the top ten. Sequenced sample: PBMCs. The receptors here all came from a woman aged 40-49 years in good health. Some clones in this sample may be carry-over from other donors' samples. CDR3s include the opening cysteine and the closing phenylalanine or tryptophan.

15	TRBV11-2	TRBJ1-1	CASSLDIRVNTEAFF
14	TRBV6-6	TRBJ2-7	CASSTIDRSYEQYF
15	TRBV6-5	TRBJ2-2	CASSRGTPRGGELFF
13	TRBV10-3	-	CASGTSNFYEQYF
13	TRBV5-1	TRBJ2-5	CASSFPGEETQYF
16	TRBV28	TRBJ2-5	CASRPFGTGDLETQYF
15	TRBV29-1	TRBJ2-5	CSRLRKGTHQETQYF
10	TRBV30	TRBJ1-2	CAWRKGGYTF
16	TRBV28	TRBJ2-5	CASSFGGAGVGETQYF
14	TRBV5-1	TRBJ2-2	CASRLIAETGELFF
13	TRBV7-2	TRBJ1-2	CASSRTEPYGYTF
15	TRBV7-8	TRBJ1-1	CASSSTTGGGSEAFF